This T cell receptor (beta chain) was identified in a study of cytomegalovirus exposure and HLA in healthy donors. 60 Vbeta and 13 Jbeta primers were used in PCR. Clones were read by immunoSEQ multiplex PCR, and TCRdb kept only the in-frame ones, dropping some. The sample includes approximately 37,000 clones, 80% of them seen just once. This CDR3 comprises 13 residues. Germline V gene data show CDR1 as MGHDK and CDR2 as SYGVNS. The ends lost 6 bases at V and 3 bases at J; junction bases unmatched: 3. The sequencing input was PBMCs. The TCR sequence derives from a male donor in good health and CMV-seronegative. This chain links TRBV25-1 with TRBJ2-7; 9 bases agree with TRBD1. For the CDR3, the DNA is TGTGCCAGCAGCCCGGGACAGGGCTACGAGCAGTACTTC. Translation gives CASSPGQGYEQYF.